The 21 T cell receptor beta chains reported below all come from one sample, sequenced in a study of T cell responses to AZD1222 COVID-19 vaccine. Clones were sequenced by immunoSEQ multiplex PCR, and TCRdb holds only the in-frame ones, with some missing. The sample shows 100,000 to 150,000 clones, 80% to 90% of them seen only once. The sample in question was peripheral blood, obtained on day 0 of AZD1222 vaccination. The receptors shown here come from an adult in good health.

The chain has TRBV6-4 and TRBJ1-6, with D tentatively TRBD1 (6 bases). Germline loops: CDR1 MRHNA, CDR2 SNTAGT. Trimming shortened V by 6 bases and J by 9 bases, and 12 bases separated the two germline ends. This CDR3 has 13 amino acids. The CDR3 is CASSGTYGSPLHF. CDR3 nucleotides: TGTGCCAGCAGCGGGACATATGGTTCACCCCTCCACTTT.

V usage is TRBV29-1 and J usage is TRBJ2-1, with D perhaps TRBD2 (5 bases). CDR3 length: 13 residues. V gave up 7 bases and J gave up 6 bases, with 16 bases separating them. The germline V gene encodes CDR1 SQVTM and CDR2 ANQGSEA. CDR3 sequence reads: CSGGEVARNEQFF. The CDR3 nucleotides read TGCAGCGGTGGAGAGGTAGCGCGCAATGAGCAGTTCTTC.

The V and J genes are TRBV9 and TRBJ1-5; D is possibly TRBD1 (5 bases). The CDR3 is 14 amino acids. The germline CDR1 and CDR2 sequences are SGDLS and YYNGEE. V lost 6 bases and J lost 1, with 11 bases in between. CDR3 sequence: CASNTGGSNQPQHF. The CDR3 DNA reads TGTGCCAGCAACACAGGCGGGAGCAATCAGCCCCAGCATTTT.

The CDR3 loop reads CASSLAAGAGANVLTF. CDR3 sequence (DNA): TGCGCCAGCAGCTTGGCGGCAGGGGCTGGGGCCAACGTCCTGACTTTC. The chain links TRBV5-1 to TRBJ2-6, with a tentative D call TRBD1 (6 bases). This CDR3 region has 16 residues. Trimming left V 0 bases short and J 2 bases short, with 9 bases between. From germline, CDR1 is SGHRS and CDR2 YFSETQ.

The chain has TRBV28 and TRBJ1-5; a weak D match, TRBD1 (5 bases). V was pared by 3 bases and J by 8 bases, with 8 bases between. The CDR3 runs 12 residues. Germline-derived CDR1 and CDR2 are MDHEN and SYDVKM. The CDR3 is CASSLRGEPQHF. CDR3 DNA sequence: TGTGCCAGCAGTTTGAGGGGCGAGCCCCAGCATTTT. The full variable domain, in which reference TRBV28 and TRBJ1-5 provide the parts outside the CDR3, is DVKVTQSSRYLVKRTGEKVFLECVQDMDHENMFWYRQDPGLGLRLIYFSYDVKMKEKGDIPEGYSVSREKKERFSLILESASTNQTSMYLCASSLRGEPQHFGDGTRLSIL.

The chain carries TRBV5-1 and TRBJ1-1; maybe TRBD1 (6 bases). The CDR3 covers 15 residues. The germline V and J ends were trimmed by 4 bases and 4 bases, with 17 bases remaining between them. Germline values: CDR1 SGHRS, CDR2 YFSETQ. The CDR3 spells CASSLEGGSTTEAFF. CDR3 in DNA: TGCGCCAGCAGCCTGGAAGGGGGGTCGACCACTGAAGCTTTCTTT.

V and J are TRBV27 and TRBJ2-2; D possibly matches TRBD1 or TRBD2 (5 bases each). Looked up from germline, CDR1 is MNHEY and CDR2 is SMNVEV (reference sequence). Trimming stripped 5 bases from V and 6 bases from J, with 19 bases between. The CDR3 is 16 residues long. In nucleotides, the CDR3 is TGTGCCAGCAGTCTCCCCCCGGGACCCCTCCCCGGGGAGCTGTTTTTT. Translated, it gives CASSLPPGPLPGELFF.

The chain joins TRBV4-1 to TRBJ2-6; 9 nucleotides align to TRBD2. This CDR3 is 18 amino acids long. Germline CDR1 reads MGHRA; CDR2 reads YSYEKL. The trim removed 3 bases at V and 4 bases at J, leaving 10 bases unmatched. CDR3: CASSQNSGRYGGANVLTF. The DNA of the CDR3 is TGCGCCAGCAGCCAGAACAGCGGGAGGTATGGAGGGGCCAACGTCCTGACTTTC.

The V and J genes are TRBV3-1 (or the pseudogene TRBV3-2) and TRBJ1-2; D perhaps matches TRBD1 (6 bases). Germline CDR1 reads LGHDT; CDR2 reads YNNKEL (reference sequence). This CDR3 comprises 13 residues. The V end was cut by 1 base, the J end by 5 bases, with 8 bases between. This CDR3 is CASSQVQGYGYTF. CDR3 in DNA: TGTGCCAGCAGCCAAGTCCAGGGGTATGGCTACACCTTC.

This clone was observed once. This chain joins TRBV4-2 and TRBJ2-7; 8 positions agree with TRBD1. The CDR3 is made up of 18 amino acids. The trim removed 4 bases at V and 1 base at J, leaving 15 bases unmatched. Germline V CDR1 and CDR2: LGHNA, YNFKEQ. Written as DNA, the CDR3 is TGTGCCAGCAGCCCATGGACAGGGATCGACTCGCCTTCCTACGAGCAGTACTTC. Translating gives CASSPWTGIDSPSYEQYF.

This clone showed up just once. The gene calls are TRBV20-1 and TRBJ2-3; TRBD1 matches at 8 bases. This CDR3 has 16 residues. V was clipped by 3 bases and J by 1 base; unmatched bases: 9. In germline, CDR1 is DFQATT, CDR2 SNEGSKA (reference sequence). The CDR3 loop reads CSASPRTGTGTDTQYF. In DNA, the CDR3 is TGCAGTGCTAGTCCCCGGACAGGGACGGGCACAGATACGCAGTATTTT.

The V call is TRBV5-8, the J call TRBJ1-3; TRBD1 matches 9 bases. In germline, CDR1 is SGHTS, CDR2 YDEGEE. This CDR3 spans 16 amino acids. The V and J ends lost 7 bases and 4 bases, in that order; junction bases with no gene match: 12. CDR3 in DNA: TGTGCCAGCTCCTGGACAGGGGATATGTACGGAAACACCATATATTTT. Translated: CASSWTGDMYGNTIYF.

The CDR3 here is CASSLNILGGTENSPLHF. In nucleotides, the CDR3 is TGCGCCAGCAGCTTGAATATCTTGGGTGGGACAGAAAATTCACCCCTCCACTTT. J is TRBJ1-6 and V is TRBV5-1; 7 bases align to TRBD1. The ends lost 1 base at V and 7 bases at J; junction bases unmatched: 14. Germline CDR1 SGHRS, CDR2 YFSETQ. This CDR3 has 18 residues.

This clone was seen just once. This chain links TRBV4-1 with TRBJ1-3; D not resolved. This CDR3 is built from 15 residues. From germline, CDR1 is MGHRA and CDR2 YSYEKL. Trimming shortened V by 1 base and J by 1 base, and 8 bases separated the two germline ends. This CDR3 is CASSQGEGSGNTIYF. For the CDR3, the DNA is TGCGCCAGCAGCCAAGGTGAGGGATCTGGAAACACCATATATTTT.

The rearrangement links TRBV28 to TRBJ1-4, with D perhaps matching TRBD1 (5 bases). The V end lost 5 bases, the J end lost 8 bases, and 15 bases lay between the germline ends. From germline, CDR1 is MDHEN and CDR2 SYDVKM. CDR3 length: 14 amino acids. For the CDR3, the DNA is TGTGCCAGCAGTGGGGACGGAGTTTCGGAAAAACTGTTTTTT. This sequence encodes CASSGDGVSEKLFF.

This sequence joins TRBV6-2 or TRBV6-3 and TRBJ2-6; no firm D call. Germline lookup yields CDR1 MNHEY and CDR2 SVGEGT. V lost 2 bases and J lost 0, with 2 bases in between. The CDR3 sequence is 14 residues long. The CDR3 is CASSYGSGANVLTF. In DNA, the CDR3 is TGTGCCAGCAGTTACGGCTCTGGGGCCAACGTCCTGACTTTC.

The rearrangement joins TRBV27 to TRBJ1-3; D gene ambiguous. CDR3 length: 14 amino acids. The V end was cut by 4 bases, the J end by 2 bases, with 9 bases between. Germline V gene sequence: CDR1 MNHEY, CDR2 SMNVEV (reference sequence). The CDR3 DNA is TGTGCCAGCAGTTCTCCAGGCGCTGGAAACACCATATATTTT. The encoded protein is CASSSPGAGNTIYF.

The chain uses TRBV9 and TRBJ1-1; possibly TRBD1 for D (5 bases). Germline V gene data show CDR1 as SGDLS and CDR2 as YYNGEE. This CDR3 has 15 amino acids. Trimming cost V 1 base and J 1 base, with 11 bases left between them. The CDR3, as DNA: TGTGCCAGCAGCGTAACACCAGGGACGAACACTGAAGCTTTCTTT. Translating it yields CASSVTPGTNTEAFF.

The J gene is TRBJ2-7, the V gene TRBV27; tentatively, D is TRBD1 (6 bases). Germline CDR1 is MNHEY and CDR2 is SMNVEV (reference sequence). The CDR3 sequence is 11 residues long. V was shortened by 6 bases and J by 7 bases, with 10 bases between the two germline ends. The CDR3 sequence: CASRDSEEQYF. CDR3 DNA sequence: TGTGCCAGCAGGGACAGCGAGGAGCAGTACTTC.

The chain carries TRBV6-6 and TRBJ2-7; TRBD2 is a possible D gene (6 bases). The CDR3 contains 15 residues. Trimming removed 8 bases at V and 1 base at J, with 18 bases between. Germline V lookup: CDR1 MNHNY, CDR2 SVGAGI (reference sequence). The CDR3 DNA is TGTGCCAGCGGCTTTGGCCTAGCGCTTTCCTACGAGCAGTACTTC. Its translation: CASGFGLALSYEQYF.

Only one count was recorded for this clone. The CDR3 spells CASSSTHGTGLYYEQYF. In DNA form, the CDR3 reads TGTGCCAGCAGCTCAACCCACGGGACGGGACTTTATTACGAGCAGTACTTC. This chain connects TRBV11-2 to TRBJ2-7, with D possibly matching TRBD2 (6 bases). Per germline, CDR1 SGHAT and CDR2 FQNNGV. The V end lost 4 bases, the J end lost 4 bases, and 23 bases lay between the germline ends. There are 17 residues in the CDR3.